A selection of T cell receptor beta chains follows, all from one sample in a study of blood T cell repertoires in COVID-19. Here immunoSEQ multiplex PCR was the method, and the copy in TCRdb shows in-frame clones only, minus some. The table includes roughly 150,000 clones, approximately 80% detected once. Sequencing was performed on PBMCs or T cells enriched from blood (not recorded which). These receptors came from a man in his 70s who had been exposed to COVID-19. CDR3s include the opening cysteine and the closing phenylalanine or tryptophan. The order of the fields is CDR3 DNA, CDR3 protein, clone size, V gene, J gene, D gene. D genes are given only for firm matches. The size of a clone is reported for some rows only, either as once, few or many, or as a class for expanded clones.

CDR3nt: TGTGCCAGCAGGCCTTCAGGTGATGAGCAGTTCTTC; CDR3aa: CASRPSGDEQFF; abundance: -; v_gene: TRBV12-1; j_gene: TRBJ2-1; d_gene: -
CDR3nt: TGTGCCAGCAGAGGAACGGGACAGCGAAATGAAAAACTGTTTTTT; CDR3aa: CASRGTGQRNEKLFF; abundance: few; v_gene: TRBV6-5; j_gene: TRBJ1-4; d_gene: TRBD1
CDR3nt: TGTGCCAGCAGCGCCACTAGCGGGAGAGGTTGGAATGAGCAGTTCTTC; CDR3aa: CASSATSGRGWNEQFF; abundance: -; v_gene: TRBV7-2; j_gene: TRBJ2-1; d_gene: TRBD2
CDR3nt: TGTGCCAGCAGCCCAATGGGCATAACGAACACCGGGGAGCTGTTTTTT; CDR3aa: CASSPMGITNTGELFF; abundance: -; v_gene: TRBV9; j_gene: TRBJ2-2; d_gene: -
CDR3nt: TGTGCCAGCAGCCAACAGGGTTTTACCGGGGAGCTGTTTTTT; CDR3aa: CASSQQGFTGELFF; abundance: -; v_gene: TRBV28; j_gene: TRBJ2-2; d_gene: -
CDR3nt: TGTGCCAGCAGCCCCGCCTTTACAGGGCTCGTAGCCGCTTTCTTT; CDR3aa: CASSPAFTGLVAAFF; abundance: few; v_gene: TRBV4-2; j_gene: TRBJ1-1; d_gene: -
CDR3nt: TGTGCCAGCACCTCCGGGACTTTAAGCTCCTACGAGCAGTACTTC; CDR3aa: CASTSGTLSSYEQYF; abundance: -; v_gene: TRBV28; j_gene: TRBJ2-7; d_gene: -
CDR3nt: TGTGCCAGCAGTGACAGCGGGGGGAACTACGAGCAGTACTTC; CDR3aa: CASSDSGGNYEQYF; abundance: once; v_gene: TRBV25-1; j_gene: TRBJ2-7; d_gene: TRBD2
CDR3nt: TGTGCCAGCAGCTTAGACAGGGGAAATTCACCCCTCCACTTT; CDR3aa: CASSLDRGNSPLHF; abundance: -; v_gene: TRBV13; j_gene: TRBJ1-6; d_gene: TRBD1
CDR3nt: TGTGCCAGCAGTTCGTCGACTGCGAACACTGAAGCTTTCTTT; CDR3aa: CASSSSTANTEAFF; abundance: -; v_gene: TRBV27; j_gene: TRBJ1-1; d_gene: -
CDR3nt: TGTGCCAGCAGCGTTGACAGGGGGCAAACTGAAGCTTTCTTT; CDR3aa: CASSVDRGQTEAFF; abundance: -; v_gene: TRBV5-4; j_gene: TRBJ1-1; d_gene: TRBD1
CDR3nt: TGTGCCAGCTCTCTAGCTGTGACAGGGGGGCCACCCCTCCACTTT; CDR3aa: CASSLAVTGGPPLHF; abundance: -; v_gene: TRBV2; j_gene: TRBJ1-6; d_gene: TRBD1
CDR3nt: TGTGCCAGCAGCCACGCGGGGGGCTCCTACGAGCAGTACTTC; CDR3aa: CASSHAGGSYEQYF; abundance: -; v_gene: TRBV7-2; j_gene: TRBJ2-7; d_gene: TRBD2
CDR3nt: TGTGCCTGGGCAACCGGGACAGGGGTAGAGACCCAGTACTTC; CDR3aa: CAWATGTGVETQYF; abundance: -; v_gene: TRBV30; j_gene: TRBJ2-5; d_gene: TRBD1
CDR3nt: TGCGCCAGCTCTCTCGGGACAGTAAACTATGGCTACACCTTC; CDR3aa: CASSLGTVNYGYTF; abundance: -; v_gene: TRBV10-2; j_gene: TRBJ1-2; d_gene: TRBD1
CDR3nt: TGTGCCAGCAGTTTATCAAGGGGGCAGTACAATGAGCAGTTCTTC; CDR3aa: CASSLSRGQYNEQFF; abundance: -; v_gene: TRBV27; j_gene: TRBJ2-1; d_gene: TRBD1
CDR3nt: TGTGCCAGTACCCTCTCCGGGGGAATTCAGCCCCAGCATTTT; CDR3aa: CASTLSGGIQPQHF; abundance: -; v_gene: TRBV19; j_gene: TRBJ1-5; d_gene: -
CDR3nt: TGTGCCAGCTTTAGCGGTGGGAACACCGGGGAGCTGTTTTTT; CDR3aa: CASFSGGNTGELFF; abundance: -; v_gene: TRBV18; j_gene: TRBJ2-2; d_gene: -
CDR3nt: TGCGCCAGCAGCCAAGACCCTCAGGGAAGAGAGCAGTACTTC; CDR3aa: CASSQDPQGREQYF; abundance: -; v_gene: TRBV4-3; j_gene: TRBJ2-7; d_gene: -
CDR3nt: TGTGCCAGCAGCTCAACAGGGGTATCCTCCTACGAGCAGTACTTC; CDR3aa: CASSSTGVSSYEQYF; abundance: -; v_gene: TRBV7-2; j_gene: TRBJ2-7; d_gene: TRBD1
CDR3nt: TGTGCCAGTAGTATCTTCGGGACTAGCGGCTACGAGCAGTACTTC; CDR3aa: CASSIFGTSGYEQYF; abundance: -; v_gene: TRBV19; j_gene: TRBJ2-7; d_gene: TRBD2
CDR3nt: TGCAGTGCTGGGACAGGGGTTGGCTACACCTTC; CDR3aa: CSAGTGVGYTF; abundance: -; v_gene: TRBV20-1; j_gene: TRBJ1-2; d_gene: TRBD1
CDR3nt: TGTGCCAGCAGCCAACTGACAGGGGGTTATAATTCACCCCTCCACTTT; CDR3aa: CASSQLTGGYNSPLHF; abundance: -; v_gene: TRBV11-2; j_gene: TRBJ1-6; d_gene: TRBD1
CDR3nt: TGTGCCAGCAGCCCAGGTGGGAGGGAGGGAGCTTTCTTT; CDR3aa: CASSPGGREGAFF; abundance: -; v_gene: TRBV11-3; j_gene: TRBJ1-1; d_gene: -
CDR3nt: TGCGCCAGCAGCTTTACCGTTGAGGACACCGGGGAGCTGTTTTTT; CDR3aa: CASSFTVEDTGELFF; abundance: -; v_gene: TRBV5-1; j_gene: TRBJ2-2; d_gene: -
CDR3nt: TGTGCCTGGAGTGTACGACCAGGCTCTGGAAACACCATATATTTT; CDR3aa: CAWSVRPGSGNTIYF; abundance: once; v_gene: TRBV30; j_gene: TRBJ1-3; d_gene: -
CDR3nt: TGTGCCAGCAGCTTGGGAGGGGTTGAAGCTTTCTTT; CDR3aa: CASSLGGVEAFF; abundance: -; v_gene: TRBV11-2; j_gene: TRBJ1-1; d_gene: -
CDR3nt: TGTGCCAGCAGTTATTCCGGTATTTCGTCGTACAATGAGCAGTTCTTC; CDR3aa: CASSYSGISSYNEQFF; abundance: -; v_gene: TRBV6-2/TRBV6-3; j_gene: TRBJ2-1; d_gene: -
CDR3nt: TGCGCCAGCAGCCAAGTCCTTACAGGGAACTATGGCTACACCTTC; CDR3aa: CASSQVLTGNYGYTF; abundance: many; v_gene: TRBV4-3; j_gene: TRBJ1-2; d_gene: -
CDR3nt: TGTGCCAGCACCCCCAGGGGGCGAGGGTTGATGTCACCCCTCCACTTT; CDR3aa: CASTPRGRGLMSPLHF; abundance: -; v_gene: TRBV28; j_gene: TRBJ1-6; d_gene: TRBD1